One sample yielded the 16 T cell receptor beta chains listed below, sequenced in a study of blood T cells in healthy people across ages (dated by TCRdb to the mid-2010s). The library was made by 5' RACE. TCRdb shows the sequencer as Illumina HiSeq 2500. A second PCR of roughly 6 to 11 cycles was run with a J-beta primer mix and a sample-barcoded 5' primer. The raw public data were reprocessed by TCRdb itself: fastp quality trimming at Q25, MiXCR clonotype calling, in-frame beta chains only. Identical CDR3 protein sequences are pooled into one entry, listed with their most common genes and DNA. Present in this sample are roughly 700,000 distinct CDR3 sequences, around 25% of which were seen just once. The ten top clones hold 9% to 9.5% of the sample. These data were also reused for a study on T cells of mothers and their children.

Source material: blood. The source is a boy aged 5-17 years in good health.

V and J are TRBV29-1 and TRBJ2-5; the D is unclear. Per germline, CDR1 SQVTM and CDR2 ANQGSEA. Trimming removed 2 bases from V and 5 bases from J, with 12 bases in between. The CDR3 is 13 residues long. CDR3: CSVEYNPRETQYF. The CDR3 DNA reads TGCAGCGTTGAATACAACCCGCGGGAGACCCAGTACTTC.

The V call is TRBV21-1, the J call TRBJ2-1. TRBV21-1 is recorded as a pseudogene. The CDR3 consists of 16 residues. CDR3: CASSLGSDSSYNEQFF. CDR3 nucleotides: TGTGCCAGCAGTTTAGGCTCTGACAGCTCCTACAATGAGCAGTTCTTC.

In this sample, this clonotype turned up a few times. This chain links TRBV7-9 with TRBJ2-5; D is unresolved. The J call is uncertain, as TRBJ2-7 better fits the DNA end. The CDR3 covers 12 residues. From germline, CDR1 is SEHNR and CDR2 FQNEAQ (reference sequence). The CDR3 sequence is CASSHTDCEQYF. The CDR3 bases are TGTGCCAGCAGCCATACAGACTGCGAGCAGTACTTC.

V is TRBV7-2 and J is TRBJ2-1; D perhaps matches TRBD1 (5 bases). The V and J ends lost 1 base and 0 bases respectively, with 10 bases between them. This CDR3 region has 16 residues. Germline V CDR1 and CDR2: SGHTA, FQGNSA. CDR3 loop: CASSLGYRGSYNEQFF. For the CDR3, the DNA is TGTGCCAGCAGCTTAGGTTATAGGGGCTCCTACAATGAGCAGTTCTTC.

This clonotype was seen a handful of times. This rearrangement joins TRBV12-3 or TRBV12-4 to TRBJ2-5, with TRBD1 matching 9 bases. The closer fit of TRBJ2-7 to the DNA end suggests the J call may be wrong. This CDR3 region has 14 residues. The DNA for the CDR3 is TGTGCCAGCAGTTTATGGGGACAGGGTTTCGAGCAGTACTTC. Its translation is CASSLWGQGFEQYF.

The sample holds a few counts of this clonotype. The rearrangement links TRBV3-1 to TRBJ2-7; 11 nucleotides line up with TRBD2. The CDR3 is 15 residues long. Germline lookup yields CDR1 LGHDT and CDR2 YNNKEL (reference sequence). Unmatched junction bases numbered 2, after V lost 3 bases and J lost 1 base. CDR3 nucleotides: TGTGCCAGCAGCCATGCTAGCGGGAGGTCCTACGAGCAGTACTTC. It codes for CASSHASGRSYEQYF.

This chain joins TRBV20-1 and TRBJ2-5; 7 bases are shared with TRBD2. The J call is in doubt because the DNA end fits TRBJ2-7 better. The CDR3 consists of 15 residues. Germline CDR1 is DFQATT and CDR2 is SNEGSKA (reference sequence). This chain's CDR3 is CSARGLALTLYEQYF. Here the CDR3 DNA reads TGCAGTGCTAGAGGACTAGCTCTTACACTCTACGAGCAGTACTTC.

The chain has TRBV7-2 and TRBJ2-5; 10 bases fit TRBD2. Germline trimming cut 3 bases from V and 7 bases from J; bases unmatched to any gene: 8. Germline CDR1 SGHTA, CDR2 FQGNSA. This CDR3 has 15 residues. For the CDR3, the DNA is TGTGCCAGCAGCTTCGGAGGACTAGCGGAGGGGACCCAGTACTTC. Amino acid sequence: CASSFGGLAEGTQYF.

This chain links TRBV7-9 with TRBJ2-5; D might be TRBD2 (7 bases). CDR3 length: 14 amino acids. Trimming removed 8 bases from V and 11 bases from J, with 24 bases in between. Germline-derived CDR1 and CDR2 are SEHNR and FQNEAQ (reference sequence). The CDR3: CASSLGGGNREQYF. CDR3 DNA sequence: TGTGCCAGCTCGTTGGGAGGGGGAAACCGGGAGCAGTACTTC.

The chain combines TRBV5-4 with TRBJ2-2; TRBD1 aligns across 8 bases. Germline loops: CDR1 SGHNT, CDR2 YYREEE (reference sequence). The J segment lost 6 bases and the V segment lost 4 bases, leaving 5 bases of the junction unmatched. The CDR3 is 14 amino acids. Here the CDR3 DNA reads TGTGCCAGCAGCACCGTGACAGGGGCCGGGGAGCTGTTTTTT. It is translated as CASSTVTGAGELFF.

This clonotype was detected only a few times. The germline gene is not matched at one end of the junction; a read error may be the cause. CDR3 nucleotide sequence: TGTACCACCAGTGAAAGGTCCACAGGGGAGCAGTTCTTC. Protein product: CTTSERSTGEQFF. The chain uses TRBV24-1 and TRBJ2-1; D might be TRBD1 (6 bases). The CDR3 spans 13 residues. Looked up from germline, CDR1 is KGHDR and CDR2 is SFDVKD.

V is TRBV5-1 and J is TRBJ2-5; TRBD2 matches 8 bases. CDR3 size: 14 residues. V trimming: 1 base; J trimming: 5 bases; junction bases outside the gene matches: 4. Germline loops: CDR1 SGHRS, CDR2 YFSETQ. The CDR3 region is CASSLIREGETQYF. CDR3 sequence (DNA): TGCGCCAGCAGCTTGATCCGGGAGGGTGAGACCCAGTACTTC.

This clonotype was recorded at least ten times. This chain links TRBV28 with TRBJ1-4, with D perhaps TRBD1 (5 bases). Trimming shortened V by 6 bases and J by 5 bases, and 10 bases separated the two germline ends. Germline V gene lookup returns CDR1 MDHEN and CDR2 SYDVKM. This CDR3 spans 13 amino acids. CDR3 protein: CASRRDSNEKLFF. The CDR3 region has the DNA TGTGCCAGCAGACGGGACTCCAATGAAAAACTGTTTTTT.

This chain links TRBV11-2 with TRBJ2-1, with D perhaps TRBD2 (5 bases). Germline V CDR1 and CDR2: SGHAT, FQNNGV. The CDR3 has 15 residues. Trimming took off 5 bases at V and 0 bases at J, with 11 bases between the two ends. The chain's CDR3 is CASSGGFTSYNEQFF. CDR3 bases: TGTGCCAGCAGCGGAGGATTTACCTCCTACAATGAGCAGTTCTTC. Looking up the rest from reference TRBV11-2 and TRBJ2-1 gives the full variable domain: EAGVAQSPRYKIIEKRQSVAFWCNPISGHATLYWYQQILGQGPKLLIQFQNNGVVDDSQLPKDRFSAERLKGVDSTLKIQPAKLEDSAVYLCASSGGFTSYNEQFFGPGTRLTVL.

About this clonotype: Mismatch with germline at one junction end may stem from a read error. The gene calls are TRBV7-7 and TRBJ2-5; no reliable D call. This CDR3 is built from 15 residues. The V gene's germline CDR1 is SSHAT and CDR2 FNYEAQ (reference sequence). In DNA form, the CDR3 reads TGTGCTAGCAGCTTAGGTTCGCCCAGTCAAGAGACCCAGTACTTC. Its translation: CASSLGSPSQETQYF. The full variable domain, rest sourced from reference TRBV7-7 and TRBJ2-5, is GAGVSQSPRYKVTKRGQDVTLRCDPISSHATLYWYQQALGQGPEFLTYFNYEAQPDKSGLPSDRFSAERPEGSISTLTIQRTEQRDSAMYRCASSLGSPSQETQYFGPGTRLLVL.

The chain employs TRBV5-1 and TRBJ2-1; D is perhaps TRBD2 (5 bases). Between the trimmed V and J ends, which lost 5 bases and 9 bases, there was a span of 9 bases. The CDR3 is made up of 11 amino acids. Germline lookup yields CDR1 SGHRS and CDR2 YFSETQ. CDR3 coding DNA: TGCGCCAGCAGGGAGAGGGCTGAGCAGTTCTTC. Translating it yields CASRERAEQFF.